This TCR beta chain was retrieved from a study of shared clonotypes between healthy human individuals. Whole-study findings and limits: Shared clonotypes: 4.5% to 5% naive CD4, about 3.5% naive CD8, around 2.2% memory CD4, more than 0.3% memory CD8. Clonotypes not shared had lower generation probabilities than those common to all four donors.

The assay ran at deep level. Using immunoSEQ multiplex PCR, the repertoire was profiled, and TCRdb retains in-frame clones only, with some absent. The sample holds over a million clones, approximately 80% seen once. About this clone itself: Its target is not known.

The CDR3 totals 15 residues. Germline V gene data show CDR1 as MNHNS and CDR2 as SASEGT. V lost 1 base to trimming and J lost 0 bases, with 7 bases between them. A split of CD4+ cells into CD45RA+ naive and CD45RA-negative memory subsets was performed. The gene calls are TRBV6-1 and TRBJ1-3, with D uncertain. The receptor was isolated from a man younger than 35 in good health. Some clones in this sample may be carry-over from other donors' samples. Specimen: memory CD4+ T cells from PBMCs. Subset reported: CD45RA-negative fraction. The CDR3 protein is CASSEGSFSGNTIYF. CDR3 coding DNA: TGTGCCAGCAGTGAAGGTTCCTTCTCTGGAAACACCATATATTTT.